This T cell receptor beta chain was sequenced in a study of post-analysis software for immune sequencing data (dated by TCRdb to between 2015 and 2017). Notes on the research overall: Disease courses on record covered relapsing-remitting, secondary progressive and progressive-relapsing multiple sclerosis, though some patients had no subtype annotation. A subset of samples was prepared in parallel using single-end sample barcoding, then pooled and co-amplified after Illumina adapter ligation. The multiple sclerosis patient repertoires were compared with around ten previously published healthy control repertoires from donors aged about 6 to 26 years. The investigation overall reported the following: Patients showed significantly higher frequencies than controls for roughly five TRBV segments, among them TRBV5-6, TRBV5-1 and TRBV20-1. The control group was slightly older than the multiple sclerosis patient group. Normalized Chao1 diversity was significantly lower in multiple sclerosis patients than controls, suggesting substantial peripheral T-cell clonal expansion. Strong co-clustering of samples prepared in the same batch was shown by direct clustering with F measure, prompting a batch-effect correction.

TCR beta repertoires were profiled from peripheral blood of 13 young patients with multiple sclerosis to demonstrate the VDJtools post-analysis software. The multiple sclerosis patients were children and adolescents ranging in age from roughly 6 to 15 years. This clonotype was seen only a few times. It has no known antigen specificity. There are no base qualities to consult, and no much larger clone falls within one base. Library preparation was by PCR. Data came from an Illumina HiSeq 2500. Unique molecular identifiers were incorporated into TCR beta cDNA libraries to reduce PCR and sequencing biases. Every 1 to 10 million input T cells yielded roughly 500,000 cDNA molecules, meaning each molecule approximated one T cell. The same protocol used for the earlier healthy control dataset was applied to prepare and sequence the patient libraries. Within a given batch, samples were prepared together, multiplexed and sequenced on the same HiSeq lane. The study's processing was this. Raw barcoded reads were processed with MIGEC, discarding single-read molecular identifier groups before consensus assembly and CDR3 extraction. VDJtools was used for post-analysis of the clonotype tables, with diversity normalized by down-sampling every dataset to the smallest sample size. In repertoire overlap clustering, CDR3 amino acid sequences, but not nucleotide sequences, were matched to correct batch-related cross-sample contamination. Through fastp at Q25 and MiXCR, TCRdb rebuilt clones from the public reads, retaining in-frame beta chains. Rows merge per CDR3 protein into single entries with the most common DNA and genes. The V and J calls and clone size are TCRdb's, not the authors'. The sample profile shows approximately 730,000 distinct CDR3 sequences; around 46% of them were found once. The top ten clones comprise roughly 4.5% of the sample.

Cut back by 2 bases and 3 bases, the V and J ends lie 8 bases apart. The CDR3 goes from the cysteine to the phenylalanine over 13 residues. Just CDR3 DNA is preserved here, 39 bases in frame from base 1. The chain uses TRBV12-3 or TRBV12-4 and TRBJ2-7, with the D gene uncertain. The sequence came from a girl aged 5-17 years with multiple sclerosis. The sequenced sample consisted of blood. The sequence in DNA is TGTGCCAGCAGTTTACGGCAGAACTACGAGCAGTACTTC. It codes for CASSLRQNYEQYF.